The 28 T cell receptor beta chains below come from one sample, sequenced in a study of T cells in narcolepsy. Sequencing used immunoSEQ multiplex PCR; TCRdb keeps in-frame clones, though not all of them. Seen here are some 30,000 clones, roughly 80% observed once, and the top ten hold 0.55% to 0.8%. Material for sequencing was memory (CD45RA-) CD4+ T cells from blood. Receptors were obtained from a human donor in good health.

This clone was found once. The V call is TRBV6-6, the J call TRBJ1-5; D not certain. CDR1 and CDR2 from the germline V gene are MNHNY and SVGAGI (reference sequence). V shed 0 bases and J shed 1 base, with 4 bases lying between them. This CDR3 comprises 14 residues. Here the CDR3 reads CASSYSSSNQPQHF. In DNA, the CDR3 is TGTGCCAGCAGTTACTCTTCAAGCAATCAGCCCCAGCATTTT.

V is TRBV7-9 and J is TRBJ1-2, with TRBD1 matching 7 bases. The CDR3 length is 16 residues. Trimming removed 5 bases from V and 0 bases from J; junction bases left unmatched: 9. Germline V lookup: CDR1 SEHNR, CDR2 FQNEAQ (reference sequence). Here the CDR3 reads CASSLTGEAPNYGYTF. CDR3 coding DNA: TGTGCCAGCAGCCTCACAGGGGAGGCTCCTAACTATGGCTACACCTTC. The variable domain in full, with the rest retrieved from reference TRBV7-9 and TRBJ1-2, is DTGVSQNPRHKITKRGQNVTFRCDPISEHNRLYWYRQTLGQGPEFLTYFQNEAQLEKSRLLSDRFSAERPKGSFSTLEIQRTEQGDSAMYLCASSLTGEAPNYGYTFGSGTRLTVV.

Turning to this clone: This is likely a read error, given that the CDR3 carries no conserved phenylalanine or tryptophan at its end. No DNA is shown, since the ends of the CDR3 on it are uncertain; the CDR3 is the one TCRdb lists. V gene TRBV2 combines with J gene TRBJ1-4; the listed D gene, TRBD1, was not tested against the DNA. Termini included, the CDR3 measures 15 amino acids. Looked up from germline, CDR1 is SNHLY and CDR2 is FYNNEI. The chain's CDR3 is CASSEAGQAQGSSIV.

The chain carries TRBV2 and TRBJ2-5; D gene ambiguous. Germline CDR1 reads SNHLY; CDR2 reads FYNNEI. With 4 bases removed from V and 7 bases from J, the gap between germline ends came to 7 bases. The CDR3 is made up of 11 amino acids. The CDR3 reads CASSGLGTQYF. CDR3 coding DNA: TGTGCCAGCAGTGGTCTGGGGACCCAGTACTTC.

The gene calls are TRBV5-1 and TRBJ1-1; TRBD1 matches at 9 bases. This CDR3 is built from 15 residues. Per the germline V gene, CDR1 is SGHRS and CDR2 is YFSETQ. V lost 3 bases, J lost 5 bases, and 8 bases stayed unmatched. In DNA form, the CDR3 reads TGCGCCAGCAGCTCAGGACAGGGGAGAGGTACTGAAGCTTTCTTT. This translates into CASSSGQGRGTEAFF.

The J gene is TRBJ1-1, the V gene TRBV28; D is undetermined. CDR1 MDHEN and CDR2 SYDVKM come from the germline V gene. V was pared by 4 bases and J by 1 base, with 1 base between. CDR3 length: 11 residues. The CDR3 DNA follows: TGTGCCAGCAGTTCGAACACTGAAGCTTTCTTT. Amino acid sequence: CASSSNTEAFF.

The chain has TRBV6-1 and TRBJ1-6; D gene uncertain. Germline values: CDR1 MNHNS, CDR2 SASEGT. CDR3 length: 13 amino acids. Trimming took 6 bases from V and 2 from J, leaving 5 bases between them. CDR3 in amino acids: CASRPPYNSPLHF. Here the CDR3 DNA reads TGTGCCAGCAGGCCTCCCTATAATTCACCCCTCCACTTT.

The gene calls are TRBV29-1 and TRBJ2-2, with D perhaps being TRBD1 or TRBD2 (5 bases each). With 5 bases removed from V and 5 bases from J, the gap between germline ends came to 21 bases. Looked up from germline, CDR1 is SQVTM and CDR2 is ANQGSEA. The CDR3 is 16 amino acids. The chain's CDR3 is CSVSGQGGGVTGELFF. In DNA, the CDR3 is TGCAGCGTTTCGGGGCAGGGTGGGGGTGTGACCGGGGAGCTGTTTTTT.

The gene calls are TRBV4-2 and TRBJ1-1, with a possible D match to TRBD1 (5 bases). This CDR3 contains 15 residues. Germline V gene sequence: CDR1 LGHNA, CDR2 YNFKEQ. Trimming removed 5 bases at V and 1 base at J, with 14 bases between. The CDR3 sequence is CASSLGSGRNTEAFF. CDR3 in DNA: TGTGCCAGCAGCTTGGGGTCAGGGCGGAACACTGAAGCTTTCTTT.

The chain employs TRBV10-3 and TRBJ1-1; 8 bases map to TRBD1. The ends lost 3 bases at V and 7 bases at J; junction bases unmatched: 10. Germline V gene lookup returns CDR1 ENHRY and CDR2 SYGVKD. The CDR3 totals 15 residues. The DNA for the CDR3 is TGTGCCATCAGTGAAGCCGCAGGGGGCCCGGGTGAAGCTTTCTTT. Its translation: CAISEAAGGPGEAFF.

The chain couples TRBV5-4 to TRBJ1-2; 7 nucleotides align to TRBD1. This CDR3 contains 15 residues. After removal of 2 bases from V and 0 bases from J, the junction contained 4 bases not matched to a gene. In germline, CDR1 is SGHNT, CDR2 YYREEE (reference sequence). The CDR3 reads CASSFGRGSNYGYTF. Written as DNA, the CDR3 is TGTGCCAGCAGCTTTGGCAGGGGGTCTAACTATGGCTACACCTTC.

This rearrangement joins TRBV7-9 to TRBJ1-3; the D gene is possibly TRBD1 (5 bases). CDR1 and CDR2 from the germline V gene are SEHNR and FQNEAQ (reference sequence). Trimming pared 5 bases from V and 1 base from J, leaving 12 bases between. The CDR3 has 15 residues. Here the CDR3 DNA reads TGTGCCAGCAGCCCGCAGGGATTATCTGGAAACACCATATATTTT. It specifies CASSPQGLSGNTIYF.

The V gene is TRBV11-3, the J gene TRBJ2-3, with unresolved D. In germline, CDR1 is SGHNT, CDR2 YENEEA. Trimming cost V 0 bases and J 3 bases, with 4 bases left between them. The CDR3 sequence is 13 residues long. The CDR3 loop is CASSLEGTDTQYF. The CDR3, as DNA: TGTGCCAGCAGCTTAGAAGGAACAGATACGCAGTATTTT. Based on the CDR3 plus reference TRBV11-3 and TRBJ2-3, the full variable domain is EAGVVQSPRYKIIEKKQPVAFWCNPISGHNTLYWYLQNLGQGPELLIRYENEEAVDDSQLPKDRFSAERLKGVDSTLKIQPAELGDSAVYLCASSLEGTDTQYFGPGTRLTVL.

The table lists this clone with a count of one. This chain joins TRBV7-2 and TRBJ1-2; D is uncertain. With 2 bases removed from V and 0 bases from J, the gap between germline ends came to 10 bases. Germline CDR1 is SGHTA and CDR2 is FQGNSA. The CDR3 is made up of 15 amino acids. CDR3: CASSLTAQTNYGYTF. Here the CDR3 DNA reads TGTGCCAGCAGCTTAACGGCGCAAACTAACTATGGCTACACCTTC.

The chain links TRBV19 to TRBJ2-5; D not certain. V gave up 5 bases and J gave up 2 bases, with 9 bases separating them. The CDR3 has 13 amino acids. Germline V gene data show CDR1 as LNHDA and CDR2 as SQIVND (reference sequence). The CDR3 protein is CASSVGAQETQYF. The CDR3 coding sequence is TGTGCCAGTAGTGTCGGTGCTCAAGAGACCCAGTACTTC.

The V call is TRBV21-1, the J call TRBJ1-2; whether TRBD1, the table's D call, matches the DNA was not checked. TRBV21-1 is given as a pseudogene. CDR3 length: 12 residues. The CDR3 nucleotides read TGTGCCAGCAGCTACAGGGGCCGGTGCTACACCTTC. Amino acid sequence: CASSYRGRCYTF.

The chain links TRBV7-6 to TRBJ2-7; maybe TRBD2 (5 bases). V gave up 6 bases and J gave up 4 bases, with 16 bases separating them. This CDR3 region has 14 residues. Germline CDR1 and CDR2: SGHVS and FNYEAQ. Here the CDR3 DNA reads TGTGCCAGCAGTCGCGCGGAGGTGGGGTACGAGCAGTACTTC. Translating gives CASSRAEVGYEQYF.

V gene TRBV6-6 combines with J gene TRBJ1-3, with D possibly TRBD1 on 5 matching bases. The germline V gene has CDR1 MNHNY and CDR2 SVGAGI (reference sequence). V dropped 3 bases and J dropped 0 bases, with 9 bases sitting between them. The CDR3 sequence is 15 residues long. In nucleotides, the CDR3 is TGTGCCAGCAGTTATACAGGCACCTCTGGAAACACCATATATTTT. Translated: CASSYTGTSGNTIYF.

The rearrangement uses TRBV5-4 and TRBJ2-3; no reliable D call. The CDR3 is made up of 12 amino acids. CDR1 SGHNT and CDR2 YYREEE come from the germline V gene (reference sequence). Between the trimmed V and J ends, which lost 1 base and 6 bases, there was a span of 6 bases. The CDR3 DNA follows: TGTGCCAGCAGCTTGTATTCCGATACGCAGTATTTT. This gives the protein CASSLYSDTQYF.

This chain uses TRBV6-1 with TRBJ2-1; D unclear. Germline loops: CDR1 MNHNS, CDR2 SASEGT. Between the trimmed V and J ends, which lost 2 bases and 3 bases, there was a span of 20 bases. The CDR3 totals 18 residues. The CDR3 bases are TGTGCCAGCAGTGAAAGAAACCCCACATCTATGGGCTACAATGAGCAGTTCTTC. It specifies CASSERNPTSMGYNEQFF.

The chain uses TRBV6-5 and TRBJ2-7, with TRBD1 matching over 9 bases. The CDR3 sequence is 14 residues long. V shed 5 bases and J 3 bases; nucleotides not matched to a gene: 5. Germline V gene sequence: CDR1 MNHEY, CDR2 SVGAGI. CDR3 region: CASSPRDRVYEQYV. CDR3 DNA: TGTGCCAGCAGTCCACGGGACAGGGTCTACGAGCAGTACGTC.

The chain is built from TRBV11-2 and TRBJ1-5; TRBD1 matches 7 bases. Unmatched junction bases numbered 2, after V lost 3 bases and J lost 3 bases. This CDR3 spans 14 amino acids. The V gene's germline CDR1 is SGHAT and CDR2 FQNNGV. The CDR3 loop is CASSLDRNNQPQHF. Here the CDR3 DNA reads TGTGCCAGCAGCTTGGACAGGAACAATCAGCCCCAGCATTTT.

Concerning this clone: The junction differs from germline at one of its ends, possibly a read error. This chain links TRBV11-2 with TRBJ2-3; D is possibly TRBD2 (7 bases). Germline values: CDR1 SGHAT, CDR2 FQNNGV. CDR3 length equals 16 residues. CDR3 sequence reads: CASSVDRRGGIDTQYF. As DNA, the CDR3 is TGTGCCAGCAGCGTAGATAGGAGGGGGGGTATAGATACGCAGTATTTT.

J is TRBJ1-4 and V is TRBV2, with 7 bases lining up with TRBD1. With V trimmed by 5 bases and J by 1 base, 4 bases remained unmatched. The V gene's germline CDR1 is SNHLY and CDR2 FYNNEI. CDR3 size: 15 residues. The CDR3 DNA reads TGTGCCAGCAGTTCTAACAGGGGAACTAATGAAAAACTGTTTTTT. Its protein is CASSSNRGTNEKLFF.

This chain connects TRBV4-1 to TRBJ1-2; 8 bases map to TRBD1. Trimming cost V 3 bases and J 4 bases; bases outside gene matches: 10. The germline V gene has CDR1 MGHRA and CDR2 YSYEKL. This CDR3 has 16 amino acids. The CDR3 bases are TGCGCCAGCAGCCAGGAGGACAGGGCGATCGTCTATGGCTACACCTTC. Residues: CASSQEDRAIVYGYTF.

This clone appeared a few times. The chain uses TRBV28 and TRBJ1-5; 9 nucleotides align to TRBD1. Per germline, CDR1 MDHEN and CDR2 SYDVKM. Trimming cost V 6 bases and J 1 base; bases outside gene matches: 1. This CDR3 comprises 14 residues. This chain's CDR3 is CASSGTGSNQPQHF. The CDR3 DNA sequence: TGTGCCAGCAGCGGGACAGGGAGCAATCAGCCCCAGCATTTT.

V gene TRBV4-1 combines with J gene TRBJ1-5; D remains unclear. Deletions cut 1 base from V and 3 bases from J, with 16 bases between. From germline, CDR1 is MGHRA and CDR2 YSYEKL. This CDR3 is 17 amino acids long. Written as DNA, the CDR3 is TGCGCCAGCAGCCAAGGGACCTTCCTGGCGGACAATCAGCCCCAGCATTTT. It yields the protein CASSQGTFLADNQPQHF.

The chain couples TRBV6-5 to TRBJ2-3; 10 nucleotides match TRBD2. Per the germline V gene, CDR1 is MNHEY and CDR2 is SVGAGI. The junction had 8 bases not matched to a gene; V was cut back by 6 bases and J by 8 bases. This CDR3 comprises 14 residues. The CDR3 loop reads CASRPAGGVGTQYF. CDR3 in DNA: TGTGCCAGCAGACCAGCGGGGGGGGTTGGTACGCAGTATTTT.